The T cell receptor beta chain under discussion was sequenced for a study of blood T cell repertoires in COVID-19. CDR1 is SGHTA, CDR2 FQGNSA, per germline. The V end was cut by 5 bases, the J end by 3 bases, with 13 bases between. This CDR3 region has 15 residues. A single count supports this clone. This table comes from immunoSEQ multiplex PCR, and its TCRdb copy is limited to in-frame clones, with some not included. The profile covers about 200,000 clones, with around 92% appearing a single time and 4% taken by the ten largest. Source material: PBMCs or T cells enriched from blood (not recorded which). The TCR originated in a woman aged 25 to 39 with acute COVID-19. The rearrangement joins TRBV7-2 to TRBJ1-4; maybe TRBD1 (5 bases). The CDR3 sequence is CASSLQTDSNEKLFF. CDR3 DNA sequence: TGTGCCAGCAGCCTACAGACAGACTCTAATGAAAAACTGTTTTTT.